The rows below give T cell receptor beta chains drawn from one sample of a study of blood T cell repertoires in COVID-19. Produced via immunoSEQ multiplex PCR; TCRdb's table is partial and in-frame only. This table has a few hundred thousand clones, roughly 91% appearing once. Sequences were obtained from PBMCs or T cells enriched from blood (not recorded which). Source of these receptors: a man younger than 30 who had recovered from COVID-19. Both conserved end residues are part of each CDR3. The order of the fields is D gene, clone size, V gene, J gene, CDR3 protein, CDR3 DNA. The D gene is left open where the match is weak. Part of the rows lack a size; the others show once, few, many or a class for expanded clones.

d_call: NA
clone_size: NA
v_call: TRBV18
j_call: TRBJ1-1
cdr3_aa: CASSLQGNTEAFF
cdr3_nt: TGTGCCAGCTCACTCCAGGGGAACACTGAAGCTTTCTTT

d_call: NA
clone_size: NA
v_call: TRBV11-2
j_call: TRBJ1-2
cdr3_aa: CASSAGLGDGYTF
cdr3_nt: TGTGCCAGCAGCGCGGGGTTGGGGGATGGCTACACCTTC

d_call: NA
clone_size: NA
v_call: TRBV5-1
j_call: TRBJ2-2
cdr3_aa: CASSLAEVTGELFF
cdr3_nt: TGCGCCAGCAGCTTGGCGGAGGTTACCGGGGAGCTGTTTTTT

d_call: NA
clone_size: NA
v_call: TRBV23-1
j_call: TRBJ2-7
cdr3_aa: CASSQSKDSYEQYF
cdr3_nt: TGCGCCAGCAGTCAATCGAAGGACAGCTACGAGCAGTACTTC

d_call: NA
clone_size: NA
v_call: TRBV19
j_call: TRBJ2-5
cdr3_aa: CASRSQNQETQYF
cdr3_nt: TGTGCCAGCCGGAGTCAGAACCAAGAGACCCAGTACTTC

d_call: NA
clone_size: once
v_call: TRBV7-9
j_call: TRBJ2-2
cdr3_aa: CASSSWDLSGELFF
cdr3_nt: TGTGCCAGCAGCTCGTGGGACTTGTCCGGGGAGCTGTTTTTT

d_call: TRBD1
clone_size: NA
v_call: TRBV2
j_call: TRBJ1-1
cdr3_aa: CASSGRQGASTEAFF
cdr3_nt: TGTGCCAGCAGTGGGAGACAGGGGGCGAGCACTGAAGCTTTCTTT

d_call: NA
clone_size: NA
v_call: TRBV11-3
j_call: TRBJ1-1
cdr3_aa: CASSLGRAWSEAFF
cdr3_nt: TGTGCCAGCAGCTTAGGGAGGGCGTGGAGTGAAGCTTTCTTT

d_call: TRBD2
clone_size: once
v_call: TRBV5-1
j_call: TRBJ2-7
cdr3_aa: CASSLFWFGGRVSYEQYF
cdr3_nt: TGCGCCAGCAGCTTGTTCTGGTTCGGCGGGAGGGTCTCCTACGAGCAGTACTTC

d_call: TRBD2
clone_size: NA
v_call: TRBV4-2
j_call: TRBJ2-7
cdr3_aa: CASPRASGASKYYEQYF
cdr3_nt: TGTGCCAGCCCCCGGGCTAGCGGGGCCTCAAAATACTACGAGCAGTACTTC

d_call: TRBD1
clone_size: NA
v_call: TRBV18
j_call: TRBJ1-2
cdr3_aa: CASSTPGQGGYTF
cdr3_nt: TGTGCCAGCTCAACGCCGGGACAGGGTGGCTACACCTTC

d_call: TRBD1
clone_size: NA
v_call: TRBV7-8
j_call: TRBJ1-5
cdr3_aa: CASSLAPGGGGNQPQHF
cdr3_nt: TGTGCCAGCAGCTTAGCTCCGGGAGGGGGCGGCAATCAGCCCCAGCATTTT

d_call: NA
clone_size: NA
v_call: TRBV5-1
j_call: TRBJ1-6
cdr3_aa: CASSSDLPGRYNSPLHF
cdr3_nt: TGCGCCAGCAGCTCGGACCTTCCGGGAAGATATAATTCACCCCTCCACTTT

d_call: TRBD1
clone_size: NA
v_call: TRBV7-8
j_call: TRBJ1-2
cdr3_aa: CASSSRTGSNYGYTF
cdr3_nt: TGTGCCAGCAGCTCGCGGACAGGGTCCAACTATGGCTACACCTTC

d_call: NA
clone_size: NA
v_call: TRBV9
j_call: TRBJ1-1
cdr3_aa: CASSVAVTGFTEAFF
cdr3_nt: TGTGCCAGCAGCGTAGCTGTTACAGGGTTTACTGAAGCTTTCTTT

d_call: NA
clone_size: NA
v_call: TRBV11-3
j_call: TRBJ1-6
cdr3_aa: CASSFSPGVGSPLHF
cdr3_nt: TGTGCCAGCAGCTTTTCGCCAGGGGTGGGTTCACCCCTCCACTTT

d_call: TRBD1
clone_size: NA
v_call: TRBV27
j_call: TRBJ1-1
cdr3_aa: CASSLWGDRGTEAFF
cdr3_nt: TGTGCCAGCAGTTTATGGGGGGACAGGGGCACTGAAGCTTTCTTT

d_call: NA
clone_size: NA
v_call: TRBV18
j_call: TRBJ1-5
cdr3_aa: CASSRRDQPQHF
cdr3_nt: TGTGCCAGCTCACGGAGGGATCAGCCCCAGCATTTT

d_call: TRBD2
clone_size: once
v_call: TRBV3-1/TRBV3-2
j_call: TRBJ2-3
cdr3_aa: CASSRTSGTSGRVPDTQYF
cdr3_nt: TGTGCCAGCAGCCGAACCAGCGGGACTAGCGGGAGAGTCCCAGATACGCAGTATTTT

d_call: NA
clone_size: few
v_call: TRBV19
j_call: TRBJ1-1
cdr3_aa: CASTSRRGNTEAFF
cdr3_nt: TGTGCCAGTACCAGCCGGAGAGGGAACACTGAAGCTTTCTTT

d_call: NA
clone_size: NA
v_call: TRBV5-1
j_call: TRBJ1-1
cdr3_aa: CASRAPGLMNTEAFF
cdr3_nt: TGCGCCAGCAGGGCCCCGGGACTGATGAACACTGAAGCTTTCTTT

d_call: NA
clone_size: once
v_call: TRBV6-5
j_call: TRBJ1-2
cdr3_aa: CASSTRQTYGYTF
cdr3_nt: TGTGCCAGCAGTACGCGACAGACCTATGGCTACACCTTC

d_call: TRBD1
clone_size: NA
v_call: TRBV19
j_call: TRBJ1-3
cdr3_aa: CASTQGASGNTIYF
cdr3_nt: TGTGCCAGTACACAGGGGGCCTCTGGAAACACCATATATTTT

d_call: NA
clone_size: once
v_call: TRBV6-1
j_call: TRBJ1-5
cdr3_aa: CASSEAEQNQPQHF
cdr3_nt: TGTGCCAGCAGTGAAGCAGAACAGAACCAGCCCCAGCATTTT

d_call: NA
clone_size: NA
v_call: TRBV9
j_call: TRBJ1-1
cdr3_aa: CASSAGLQRVEAFF
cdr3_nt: TGTGCCAGCAGCGCCGGACTACAGAGGGTTGAAGCTTTCTTT

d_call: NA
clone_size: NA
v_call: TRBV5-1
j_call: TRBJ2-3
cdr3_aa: CASSLGGSHRTDTQYF
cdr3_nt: TGCGCCAGCAGCTTGGGAGGGTCCCACAGAACGGATACGCAGTATTTT

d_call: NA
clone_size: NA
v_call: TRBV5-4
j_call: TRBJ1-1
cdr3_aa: CASSLDRAIPEAFF
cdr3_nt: TGTGCCAGCAGCTTGGACAGGGCGATCCCTGAAGCTTTCTTT

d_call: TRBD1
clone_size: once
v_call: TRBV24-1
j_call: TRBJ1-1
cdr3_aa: CATSWTGANTEAFF
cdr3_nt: TGTGCCACCAGTTGGACAGGGGCGAACACTGAAGCTTTCTTT

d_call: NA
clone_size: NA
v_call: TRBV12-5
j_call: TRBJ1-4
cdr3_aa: CASGWDTTNEKLFF
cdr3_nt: TGTGCTAGTGGTTGGGACACAACTAATGAAAAACTGTTTTTT

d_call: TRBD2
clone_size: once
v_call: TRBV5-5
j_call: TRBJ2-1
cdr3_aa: CASSLRREPYNEQFF
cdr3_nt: TGTGCCAGCAGCTTACGGCGGGAGCCCTACAATGAGCAGTTCTTC

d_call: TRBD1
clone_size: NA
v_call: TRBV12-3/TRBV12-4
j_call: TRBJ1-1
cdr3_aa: CASNDRAVGSFF
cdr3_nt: TGTGCCAGCAACGACAGGGCTGTAGGGTCTTTCTTT

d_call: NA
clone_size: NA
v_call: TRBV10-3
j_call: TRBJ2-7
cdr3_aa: CAISDPQGFYEQYF
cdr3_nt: TGTGCCATCAGTGACCCACAGGGTTTCTACGAGCAGTACTTC

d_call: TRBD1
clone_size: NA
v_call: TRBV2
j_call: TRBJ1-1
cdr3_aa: CASRATGVRNTEAFF
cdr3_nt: TGTGCCAGCAGAGCAACAGGGGTTCGGAACACTGAAGCTTTCTTT

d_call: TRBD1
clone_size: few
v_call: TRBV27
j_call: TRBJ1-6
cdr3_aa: CASSYDRGPSPLHF
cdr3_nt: TGTGCCAGCAGTTACGACAGGGGGCCTTCACCCCTCCACTTT

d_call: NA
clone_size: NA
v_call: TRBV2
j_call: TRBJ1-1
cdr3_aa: CASGKTPNTEAFF
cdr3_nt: TGTGCCAGCGGTAAGACACCGAACACTGAAGCTTTCTTT

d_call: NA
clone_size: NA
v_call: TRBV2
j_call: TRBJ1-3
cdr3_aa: CASTRSGNTIYF
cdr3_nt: TGTGCCAGCACGCGCTCTGGAAACACCATATATTTT

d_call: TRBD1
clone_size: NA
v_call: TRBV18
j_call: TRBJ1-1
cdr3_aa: CASSPQGALNTEAFF
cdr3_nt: TGTGCCAGCTCACCACAGGGGGCCTTGAACACTGAAGCTTTCTTT

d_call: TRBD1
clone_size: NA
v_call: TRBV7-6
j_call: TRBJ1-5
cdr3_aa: CASSSAVGQNNQPQHF
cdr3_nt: TGTGCCAGCAGCTCTGCCGTGGGACAGAACAATCAGCCCCAGCATTTT

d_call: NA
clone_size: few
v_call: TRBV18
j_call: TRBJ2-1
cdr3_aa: CASSLLREGNEQFF
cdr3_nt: TGTGCCAGCTCCCTCCTCCGGGAAGGTAATGAGCAGTTCTTC

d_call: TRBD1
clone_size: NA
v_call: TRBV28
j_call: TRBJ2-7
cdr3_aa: CASRSGQGYEQYF
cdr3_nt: TGTGCCAGCAGGTCCGGACAGGGCTACGAGCAGTACTTC

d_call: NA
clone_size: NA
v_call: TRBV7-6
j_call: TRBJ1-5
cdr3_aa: CASSARFFGHKNQPQHF
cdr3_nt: TGTGCCAGCAGCGCACGGTTCTTCGGTCATAAAAATCAGCCCCAGCATTTT

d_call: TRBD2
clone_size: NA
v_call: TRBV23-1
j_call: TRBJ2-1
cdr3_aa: CASSQSGGEGLSFRYEQFF
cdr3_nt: TGCGCCAGCAGTCAATCGGGGGGGGAGGGCCTTTCGTTTCGATATGAGCAGTTCTTC

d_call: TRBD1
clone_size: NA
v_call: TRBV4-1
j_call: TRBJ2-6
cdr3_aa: CASSQDGQGDSGANVLTF
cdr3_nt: TGCGCCAGCAGCCAAGATGGGCAGGGGGACAGTGGGGCCAACGTCCTGACTTTC

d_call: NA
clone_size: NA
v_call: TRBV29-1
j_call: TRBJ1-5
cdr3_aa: CSVEVVGRGRHF
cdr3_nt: TGCAGCGTTGAAGTGGTCGGCAGGGGTCGACATTTT

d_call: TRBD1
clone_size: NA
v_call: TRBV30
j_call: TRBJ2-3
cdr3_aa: CAWMIDRGRGTDTQYF
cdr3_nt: TGTGCCTGGATGATTGACAGGGGGCGAGGGACAGATACGCAGTATTTT

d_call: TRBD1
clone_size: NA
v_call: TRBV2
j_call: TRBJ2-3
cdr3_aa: CASNPDRGLSDTQYF
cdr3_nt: TGTGCCAGTAACCCAGACAGGGGGCTATCAGATACGCAGTATTTT

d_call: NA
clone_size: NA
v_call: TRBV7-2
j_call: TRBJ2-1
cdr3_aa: CASSFLRVYNEQFF
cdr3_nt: TGTGCCAGCAGCTTTCTACGGGTCTACAATGAGCAGTTCTTC

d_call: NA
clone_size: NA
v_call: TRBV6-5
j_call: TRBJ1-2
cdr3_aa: CASSTDRRYGYTF
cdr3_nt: TGTGCCAGCAGTACCGACAGGAGGTATGGCTACACCTTC

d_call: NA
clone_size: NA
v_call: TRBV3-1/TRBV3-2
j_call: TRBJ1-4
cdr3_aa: CASSQGSGEKLFF
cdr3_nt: TGTGCCAGCAGCCAAGGATCCGGTGAAAAACTGTTTTTT

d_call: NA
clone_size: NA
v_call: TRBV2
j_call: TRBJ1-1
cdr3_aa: CARKGREAFF
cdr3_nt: TGTGCCAGAAAGGGGAGGGAAGCTTTCTTT

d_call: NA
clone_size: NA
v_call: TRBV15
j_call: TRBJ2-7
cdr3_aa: CATSRGRGPESYYEQYF
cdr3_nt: TGTGCCACCAGCAGAGGCAGGGGCCCCGAGTCATACTACGAGCAGTACTTC

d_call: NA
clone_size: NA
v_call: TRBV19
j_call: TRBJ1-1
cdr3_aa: CASDLGGRAAEAFF
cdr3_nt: TGTGCCAGTGACCTCGGGGGGAGGGCAGCTGAAGCTTTCTTT

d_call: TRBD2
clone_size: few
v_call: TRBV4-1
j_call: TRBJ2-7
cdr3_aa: CASSQDPSGLGEQYF
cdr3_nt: TGCGCCAGCAGCCAAGATCCTAGCGGTCTAGGCGAGCAGTACTTC

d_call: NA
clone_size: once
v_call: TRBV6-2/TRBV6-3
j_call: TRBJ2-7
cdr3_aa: CASSFQSYEQYF
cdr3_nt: TGTGCCAGCAGCTTCCAGTCCTACGAGCAGTACTTC

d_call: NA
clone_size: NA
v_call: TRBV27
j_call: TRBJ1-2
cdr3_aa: CASSFAGERGYTF
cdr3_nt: TGTGCCAGCAGTTTTGCAGGGGAGCGAGGCTACACCTTC